This TCR beta chain emerged from a study of regulatory T cells in long-lasting Graves disease. Turning to the study itself: Graves' patients who were just diagnosed had used antithyroid drugs for under 3 months.

Assembly of TCR beta libraries relied on iRepertoire HTBI primers together with Arm-PCR of CDR3 regions. TCRdb reprocessed the multiplex PCR reads with MiXCR, giving one entry per CDR3 protein. The sample comprises hundreds of thousands of distinct CDR3 sequences, about 16% of which are singletons, and around 12% rests with the top ten. The ends were cut back, 4 bases at V and 2 bases at J, with 14 bases in the middle. Germline CDR1 DFQATT, CDR2 SNEGSKA (reference sequence). This CDR3 contains 14 residues. Specified time point: newly diagnosed GD, antithyroid drugs for less than 3 months. Following extraction of RNA from PBMCs, that RNA was used to make the TCR library. The data also belong to a second study, concerning T cells in Graves' hyperthyroidism and ophthalmopathy. That study adds: TCR CDR3 regions were first amplified by RT-PCR with HTBI primers.

The sample was peripheral blood mononuclear cells (PBMCs), taken at new diagnosis, from a patient treated with antithyroid drugs. The V gene is TRBV20-1, the J gene TRBJ2-5; D call uncertain. The receptor comes from a young man with Graves disease. The CDR3 loop reads CSATKTAAQETQYF. CDR3 coding DNA: TGCAGTGCTACCAAAACGGCAGCTCAAGAGACCCAGTACTTC.